This T cell receptor beta chain was identified during a study of blood T cell repertoires in COVID-19. About the research overall: PBMCs, B-cell-depleted T cells, or T cells provided the cDNA or gDNA that made up the material.

Original data processing: Using reference gene primer amplification, nucleated cell counts were estimated. Produced via immunoSEQ multiplex PCR; TCRdb's table is partial and in-frame only. From that table come the V and J calls and clone size; the DNA was used to work out D and trimming. The sample has approximately 150,000 clones, about 83% seen once; the top ten hold about 2.5%. Germline loops: CDR1 WSHSY, CDR2 SAAADI. V was pared by 3 bases and J by 4 bases, with 5 bases of the junction left unmatched. The CDR3 extends over 14 amino acids. This clonotype was obtained from a woman aged 80 or older with COVID-19, enrolled during active disease. V and J are TRBV10-2 and TRBJ2-7; the match to TRBD1 covers 8 bases. Sequencing was carried out using peripheral blood. CDR3 bases: TGCGCCAGCAGTGAAGGCAGGGGGCGGTACGAGCAGTACTTC. Translation gives CASSEGRGRYEQYF.